Following are 26 T cell receptor beta chains from one sample sequenced in a study of T cells in Graves' hyperthyroidism and ophthalmopathy (dated by TCRdb to between 2018 and 2021). Library preparation used multiplex PCR. TCRdb records Illumina HiSeq 2000 as the sequencer. TCR beta CDR3 regions were amplified from RNA transcripts. The first round of RT-PCR for the TCR CDR3 was performed with the HTBI primer set and the Qiagen OneStep RT-PCR kit. TCRdb reprocessing: public reads trimmed at Q25 with fastp, clones called with MiXCR, in-frame beta chains kept. Rows with one shared CDR3 protein collapse into an entry with the most common genes and DNA. This sample has about 640,000 distinct CDR3 sequences in its table, and 20% to 25% of those were observed once. The ten largest make up under 35% of the sample. What was sequenced was blood. All receptors come from a man under 40 with Graves' ophthalmopathy.

The sample holds a few counts of this clonotype. The chain joins TRBV20-1 to TRBJ2-5; 8 bases align to TRBD2. There are 15 residues in the CDR3. J lost 9 bases, V lost 6 bases, and 18 bases had no gene match. CDR1 is DFQATT, CDR2 SNEGSKA, per germline (reference sequence). As DNA, the CDR3 is TGCAGTGCCATCACGGCAGGTTTAGCGGGATGGGCCCAGTACTTC. The encoded protein is CSAITAGLAGWAQYF.

The gene calls are TRBV5-1 and TRBJ1-4, with 8 nucleotides matching TRBD1. V gave up 5 bases and J gave up 8 bases; unmatched junction bases: 8. From germline, CDR1 is SGHRS and CDR2 YFSETQ. The CDR3 has 14 amino acids. For the CDR3, the DNA is TGCGCCAGCAGACTCGGGACAGGTAGAGAAAAACTGTTTTTT. Translation: CASRLGTGREKLFF.

This clonotype was recorded many times. The V gene is TRBV28, the J gene TRBJ2-7; tentatively, D is TRBD1 (6 bases). The V and J ends lost 7 bases and 6 bases respectively, with 16 bases between them. This CDR3 has 13 residues. Per germline, CDR1 MDHEN and CDR2 SYDVKM. This chain's CDR3 is CASMNREGGEQYF. CDR3 DNA: TGTGCCAGCATGAACAGGGAAGGGGGCGAGCAGTACTTC.

For this clonotype: It is likely a read error, because the conserved phenylalanine at the end of the CDR3 is missing. The genes are TRBV12-3 or TRBV12-4 and TRBJ2-2; 8 bases align to TRBD1. V trimming: 6 bases; J trimming: 5 bases; junction bases outside the gene matches: 11. The length of the CDR3 is 16 residues. CDR3 sequence: CASSPYRQGRTGELFL. As DNA, the CDR3 is TGTGCCAGCAGCCCCTACCGACAGGGGCGGACCGGGGAGCTGTTTCTT.

This chain links TRBV12-3 or TRBV12-4 with TRBJ1-1, with D unresolved. The CDR3 has 14 amino acids. V lost 4 bases and J 0 bases, leaving 9 bases between the germline ends. The CDR3 sequence is CASSSHSLNTEAFF. The CDR3 DNA reads as TGTGCCAGCAGTTCTCACAGCTTGAACACTGAAGCTTTCTTT.

The V gene is TRBV2, the J gene TRBJ2-5; 14 positions match TRBD2. This CDR3 comprises 15 residues. J gave up 4 bases and V 6 bases, and 4 bases lay outside the gene matches. CDR1 is SNHLY, CDR2 FYNNEI, per germline. CDR3 residues: CASRLGLAGAETQYF. In DNA form, the CDR3 reads TGTGCCAGCAGACTGGGACTAGCGGGGGCAGAGACCCAGTACTTC.

V and J are TRBV6-1 and TRBJ2-7, with D possibly matching TRBD1 (5 bases). The ends were cut back, 8 bases at V and 2 bases at J, with 10 bases in the middle. The CDR3 length is 12 residues. In germline, CDR1 is MNHNS, CDR2 SASEGT. CDR3 loop: CASRQYTYEQYF. CDR3 bases: TGTGCCAGCCGACAGTATACCTACGAGCAGTACTTC.

The chain couples TRBV6-2 or TRBV6-3 to TRBJ2-5, with D possibly matching TRBD2 (5 bases). Germline assignment: CDR1 MNHEY and CDR2 SVGEGT. The CDR3 spans 15 residues. V was pared by 2 bases and J by 2 bases, with 12 bases between. The CDR3 loop is CASSYGFRGQETQYF. Here the CDR3 DNA reads TGTGCCAGCAGTTACGGGTTCCGGGGACAAGAGACCCAGTACTTC.

Written as DNA, the CDR3 is TGTGCCAGCAGCTTAAACCCTAGCGGGGGAAGCTCCTACAATGAGCAGTTCTTC. It yields the protein CASSLNPSGGSSYNEQFF. This sequence joins TRBV7-6 and TRBJ2-1, with TRBD2 matching over 10 bases. The germline CDR1 and CDR2 sequences are SGHVS and FNYEAQ. This CDR3 comprises 18 residues. The V gene end was trimmed by 2 bases and the J gene end by 0 bases; junction bases not matched to a gene: 7.

V is TRBV7-2 and J is TRBJ2-7; D is perhaps TRBD2 (6 bases). V was cut by 1 base and J by 6 bases, with 16 bases left in between. The CDR3 covers 15 residues. Germline loops: CDR1 SGHTA, CDR2 FQGNSA. CDR3: CASSLGSASDSEQYF. The CDR3 nucleotides are TGTGCCAGCAGCTTAGGATCGGCTAGCGATAGCGAGCAGTACTTC.

The chain links TRBV20-1 to TRBJ1-1; a weak D match, TRBD1 (5 bases). This CDR3 spans 15 amino acids. Germline loops: CDR1 DFQATT, CDR2 SNEGSKA (reference sequence). The germline V and J ends were trimmed by 2 bases and 1 base, with 14 bases remaining between them. CDR3 DNA sequence: TGCAGTGCTAGAAGCCGAAATGGGGCGAACACTGAAGCTTTCTTT. Amino acids: CSARSRNGANTEAFF.

This chain joins TRBV7-2 and TRBJ1-5; 7 bases fit TRBD1. Per germline, CDR1 SGHTA and CDR2 FQGNSA. With 1 base clipped from V and 0 bases from J, the junction kept 9 bases outside the gene matches. This CDR3 is built from 18 residues. As DNA, the CDR3 is TGTGCCAGCAGCTTAGTTAAGGGGGCGCGTTATAGCAATCAGCCCCAGCATTTT. This gives the protein CASSLVKGARYSNQPQHF. Using reference TRBV7-2 and TRBJ1-5 for the parts outside the CDR3, the full variable domain is GAGVSQSPSNKVTEKGKDVELRCDPISGHTALYWYRQSLGQGLEFLIYFQGNSAPDKSGLPSDRFSAERTGGSVSTLTIQRTQQEDSAVYLCASSLVKGARYSNQPQHFGDGTRLSIL.

This clonotype was counted ten times or more. The chain recombines TRBV20-1 with TRBJ1-5, with D possibly being TRBD1 (5 bases). V was shortened by 5 bases and J by 0 bases, with 17 bases between the two germline ends. The CDR3 consists of 16 residues. Germline CDR1 reads DFQATT; CDR2 reads SNEGSKA (reference sequence). This CDR3 reads CSAPLRGGYSNQPQHF. CDR3 in DNA: TGCAGTGCTCCACTGCGGGGGGGTTATAGCAATCAGCCCCAGCATTTT.

The J gene is TRBJ2-3, the V gene TRBV24-1; TRBD1 matches at 9 bases. The CDR3 is 15 amino acids. V lost 7 bases, J lost 6 bases, and 10 bases stayed unmatched. The V gene's germline CDR1 is KGHDR and CDR2 SFDVKD. CDR3 coding DNA: TGTGCCACCAGCTTCCCGGGACAGGGAGGGGATACGCAGTATTTT. It is translated as CATSFPGQGGDTQYF.

This clonotype came up many times. The chain joins TRBV30 to TRBJ2-1; D is unresolved. Trimming stripped 1 base from V and 6 bases from J, with 7 bases between. The CDR3 length is 12 residues. Germline V gene data show CDR1 as GTSNPN and CDR2 as SVGIG (reference sequence). CDR3 bases: TGTGCCTGGAGTGGCCTGTTCAATGAGCAGTTCTTC. Its translation is CAWSGLFNEQFF.

This clonotype was recorded many times. V usage is TRBV5-1 and J usage is TRBJ2-1; D unresolved. V lost 4 bases to trimming and J lost 8 bases, with 16 bases between them. The germline V gene has CDR1 SGHRS and CDR2 YFSETQ. This CDR3 has 14 residues. CDR3 residues: CASSPESLSDEQFF. In DNA form, the CDR3 reads TGCGCCAGCAGCCCTGAGTCGCTGAGTGATGAGCAGTTCTTC.

This clonotype was seen at least ten times. The chain joins TRBV28 to TRBJ1-1; 7 nucleotides match TRBD1. The germline V gene has CDR1 MDHEN and CDR2 SYDVKM. The CDR3 has 12 amino acids. Germline trimming cut 6 bases from V and 5 bases from J; bases unmatched to any gene: 3. The CDR3 protein is CASSRGWTEAFF. The CDR3 nucleotides read TGTGCCAGCAGCAGGGGGTGGACTGAAGCTTTCTTT.

This clonotype was detected only a few times. This sequence joins TRBV7-9 and TRBJ2-7; TRBD2 agrees at 8 bases. With V trimmed by 5 bases and J by 5 bases, 5 bases remained unmatched. The CDR3 is 13 residues long. In germline, CDR1 is SEHNR, CDR2 FQNEAQ (reference sequence). The CDR3 DNA sequence: TGTGCCAGCAGCCGCCGGGGGGGCAACGAGCAGTACTTC. It yields the protein CASSRRGGNEQYF.

This clonotype has only a few counts. V usage is TRBV6-1 and J usage is TRBJ2-1; D is unclear. This CDR3 contains 12 residues. Trimming removed 5 bases from V and 12 bases from J, with 14 bases in between. Germline V gives CDR1 MNHNS, CDR2 SASEGT. This chain's CDR3 is CASSTGQGRQFF. In DNA form, the CDR3 reads TGTGCCAGCAGTACGGGCCAAGGGCGGCAGTTCTTC.

Only a few counts were recorded for this clonotype. This chain joins TRBV20-1 and TRBJ2-7; D tentatively reads TRBD1 or TRBD2 (5 bases each). Germline V CDR1 and CDR2: DFQATT, SNEGSKA (reference sequence). Trimming stripped 4 bases from V and 3 bases from J, with 22 bases between. CDR3 length equals 16 residues. In DNA, the CDR3 is TGCAGTGCTACAAGAGATGCCGGGACCGTTCTCTACGAGCAGTACTTC. This translates into CSATRDAGTVLYEQYF.

The J gene is TRBJ1-2, the V gene TRBV4-1; 10 bases agree with TRBD1. Per germline, CDR1 MGHRA and CDR2 YSYEKL. This CDR3 has 17 amino acids. V lost 1 base to trimming and J lost 7 bases; unmatched junction nucleotides: 12. CDR3 region: CASSQGDRGILGSGYTF. The CDR3 DNA sequence: TGCGCCAGCAGCCAAGGGGACAGGGGCATCTTAGGGAGTGGCTACACCTTC.

This clonotype occurred many times. The rearrangement uses TRBV20-1 and TRBJ2-5; 10 bases line up with TRBD1. Looked up from germline, CDR1 is DFQATT and CDR2 is SNEGSKA (reference sequence). The CDR3 runs to 14 residues. Trimming at V came to 6 bases and at J to 6 bases, leaving 10 bases not matched to a gene. Written as DNA, the CDR3 is TGCAGTGCCCAAAGGGGGACAGGGGACAAGACCCAGTACTTC. This encodes CSAQRGTGDKTQYF.

This clonotype was seen a few times. At one of its ends the junction is not consistent with the germline gene, which may arise from a read error. This CDR3 reads CASSLWVALETQYF. In nucleotides, the CDR3 is TGTGCCAGCAGCTTATGGGTTGCCTTGGAGACCCAGTACTTC. This rearrangement joins TRBV5-1 to TRBJ2-5; D gene ambiguous. The CDR3 runs to 14 residues. Germline V CDR1 and CDR2: SGHRS, YFSETQ.

This rearrangement joins TRBV10-3 to TRBJ1-5, with TRBD1 matching 9 bases. Germline V gives CDR1 ENHRY, CDR2 SYGVKD. The length of the CDR3 is 14 residues. The trim removed 6 bases at V and 2 bases at J, leaving 2 bases unmatched. CDR3 DNA: TGTGCCATCAGCCGGGACAGGGGCAATCAGCCCCAGCATTTT. Translation: CAISRDRGNQPQHF.

The V call is TRBV20-1, the J call TRBJ1-2; no clear D. Germline CDR1 is DFQATT and CDR2 is SNEGSKA (reference sequence). Trimming removed 2 bases from V and 4 bases from J, with 11 bases in between. CDR3 size: 13 residues. The DNA for the CDR3 is TGCAGTGCTAGAAGGGATAGGAGCTATGGCTACACCTTC. Its protein product is CSARRDRSYGYTF.

V gene TRBV2 combines with J gene TRBJ2-3; D possibly corresponds to TRBD1 (7 bases). The V gene lost 8 bases and the J gene lost 3 bases, with 18 bases spanning the gap. The germline V gene has CDR1 SNHLY and CDR2 FYNNEI. The CDR3 loop spans 15 amino acids. This CDR3 reads CASRDGGGRTDTQYF. The CDR3 nucleotides are TGTGCCAGCCGGGACGGAGGGGGCCGGACAGATACGCAGTATTTT.